This T cell receptor (beta chain) appears in the sequencing data of a study of T cells in Graves' hyperthyroidism and ophthalmopathy. Overall study: At the time of initial diagnosis and before any treatment, peripheral blood was collected.

It was RNA transcripts that yielded the amplified TCR beta CDR3 regions. TCR CDR3 underwent first-round RT-PCR with the HTBI primer set. TCRdb re-derived calls from the multiplex PCR reads in MiXCR, one entry per CDR3 protein. Of some 300,000 distinct CDR3 sequences in the sample, roughly 20% were seen once. Losses at the gene ends were 1 base for V and 3 bases for J; bases not matched to a gene: 11. CDR1 is MNHEY, CDR2 SVGAGI, per germline. This CDR3 comprises 17 residues. This clonotype was seen at least ten times. Its antigen is unknown. The diagnoses drew upon clinical symptoms, serum thyroxine and TRAb, thyroid ultrasound and orbital computed tomography. Whole-study findings and limits: Ophthalmopathy prediction by the model preceded onset by a median about 6 months. Blood also held most thyroid clonotypes expanded beyond 0.001.

The TCR originated in a man aged 45 to 65 with Graves' ophthalmopathy. The J gene is TRBJ2-5, the V gene TRBV6-5; 7 bases map to TRBD2. Sequenced material: blood. The CDR3, as DNA: TGTGCCAGCAGTTACTGGTTCGGCGGGAGAGGGGAAGAGACCCAGTACTTC. Translation gives CASSYWFGGRGEETQYF.